One sample yielded the 19 T cell receptor beta chains listed below, sequenced in a study of blood T cell repertoires in COVID-19. Data came from immunoSEQ multiplex PCR; TCRdb stores just in-frame clones and leaves some out. The top ten clones hold approximately 4% of a sample with about 110,000 clones, 84% of them seen once. The sequenced sample was peripheral blood. The receptor set was obtained from a human donor in a cohort sampled during active COVID-19.

The gene calls are TRBV27 and TRBJ2-5; TRBD2 agrees at 15 bases. Germline V CDR1 and CDR2: MNHEY, SMNVEV (reference sequence). With 5 bases clipped from V and 5 bases from J, the junction kept 6 bases outside the gene matches. The CDR3 contains 16 residues. The CDR3 is CASSLGLAGGLETQYF. DNA of the CDR3: TGTGCCAGCAGTCTTGGACTAGCGGGAGGGCTGGAGACCCAGTACTTC.

This chain joins TRBV6-5 and TRBJ1-4, with 7 positions matching TRBD1. Germline V gene lookup returns CDR1 MNHEY and CDR2 SVGAGI. This CDR3 comprises 12 residues. V dropped 8 bases and J dropped 4; count of bases not matched to a gene: 1. The CDR3 DNA sequence: TGTGCCAGCCGGGACAGTAATGAAAAACTGTTTTTT. This translates into CASRDSNEKLFF.

The chain uses TRBV5-1 and TRBJ2-1; TRBD1 aligns across 9 bases. This CDR3 has 15 residues. Germline V gives CDR1 SGHRS, CDR2 YFSETQ. Losses at the gene ends were 3 bases for V and 3 bases for J; bases not matched to a gene: 4. As DNA, the CDR3 is TGCGCCAGCAGCTCGGGACAGGGTAGCTACAATGAGCAGTTCTTC. Its translation is CASSSGQGSYNEQFF.

V is TRBV19 and J is TRBJ1-3; weak D call: TRBD1 (5 bases). Germline V gene data show CDR1 as LNHDA and CDR2 as SQIVND (reference sequence). The ends were cut back, 1 base at V and 2 bases at J, with 12 bases in the middle. The length of the CDR3 is 16 residues. CDR3 sequence: CASSIGGRTAGNTIYF. The CDR3 bases are TGTGCCAGTAGTATAGGGGGCCGAACAGCTGGAAACACCATATATTTT.

The chain has TRBV6-2 or TRBV6-3 and TRBJ2-7; possibly TRBD2 for D (5 bases). CDR1 is MNHEY, CDR2 SVGEGT, per germline. Trimming shortened V by 2 bases and J by 1 base, and 6 bases separated the two germline ends. This CDR3 spans 13 amino acids. The CDR3 DNA is TGTGCCAGCAGTTACGCGGGTTCCTACGAGCAGTACTTC. This sequence encodes CASSYAGSYEQYF.

This clone came up once. The chain recombines TRBV11-2 with TRBJ2-5, with 9 bases that match TRBD2. Germline V gene lookup returns CDR1 SGHAT and CDR2 FQNNGV. This CDR3 region has 15 residues. J gave up 5 bases and V 2 bases, and 6 bases lay outside the gene matches. CDR3 coding DNA: TGTGCCAGCAGCTTAACCTCACTAGCGGGCGAGACCCAGTACTTC. Translating it yields CASSLTSLAGETQYF.

CDR3 bases: TGTGCCAGCAGTTTATCGGTGCAGCCCCAGCATTTT. This translates into CASSLSVQPQHF. V usage is TRBV12-3 or TRBV12-4 and J usage is TRBJ1-5; the D is unclear. The CDR3 has 12 amino acids. Trimming pared 2 bases from V and 7 bases from J, leaving 6 bases between.

The chain uses TRBV21-1 and TRBJ1-1; the table's D call TRBD1 went unverified against the DNA. TRBV21-1 is designated a pseudogene. The CDR3 is made up of 14 amino acids. The CDR3 DNA sequence: TGTGCCAGCAGCCGCCGGGACAGGGACACTGAAGCTTTCTTT. It is translated as CASSRRDRDTEAFF.

In its sample, this clone was seen once. The gene calls are TRBV9 and TRBJ1-6, with 8 positions matching TRBD1. V was pared by 0 bases and J by 7 bases, with 3 bases of the junction left unmatched. This CDR3 spans 15 amino acids. Per germline, CDR1 SGDLS and CDR2 YYNGEE. The CDR3 here is CASSVVGQANSPLHF. The CDR3 coding sequence is TGTGCCAGCAGCGTAGTGGGACAGGCAAATTCACCCCTCCACTTT.

The chain combines TRBV28 with TRBJ2-7; 9 nucleotides match TRBD1. The CDR3 is made up of 15 amino acids. J gave up 1 base and V 5 bases, and 6 bases lay outside the gene matches. Germline CDR1 is MDHEN and CDR2 is SYDVKM. The CDR3 nucleotides read TGTGCCAGCAGTACAGGGGGCTCATCATCCTACGAGCAGTACTTC. Translation: CASSTGGSSSYEQYF.

The genes are TRBV18 and TRBJ1-4, with 7 nucleotides matching TRBD1. V was pared by 2 bases and J by 7 bases, with 7 bases of the junction left unmatched. The CDR3 is 15 amino acids. From germline, CDR1 is KGHSH and CDR2 LQKENI. The DNA for the CDR3 is TGTGCCAGCTCACCAGTTTCAGGGGGTACTGAAAAACTGTTTTTT. It is translated as CASSPVSGGTEKLFF.

The rearrangement joins TRBV7-8 to TRBJ1-1, with TRBD1 matching over 7 bases. CDR1 and CDR2 from the germline V gene are SGHVS and FQNEAQ. The CDR3 runs to 15 residues. Germline trimming cut 5 bases from V and 3 bases from J; bases unmatched to any gene: 9. This chain's CDR3 is CASSLQGVRDTEAFF. DNA for the CDR3: TGTGCCAGCAGCCTTCAGGGGGTACGGGACACTGAAGCTTTCTTT.

The chain employs TRBV4-3 and TRBJ1-6, with TRBD1 identical over 7 bases. The germline V gene has CDR1 LGHNA and CDR2 YSLEER. CDR3 size: 16 residues. The V segment lost 0 bases and the J segment 6 bases; nucleotides outside the gene matches: 5. The CDR3 nucleotides are TGCGCCAGCAGCCAAGATCGGGGGACAGTTAATTCACCCCTCCACTTT. Protein sequence: CASSQDRGTVNSPLHF.

The gene calls are TRBV7-2 and TRBJ2-5, with 8 bases identical to TRBD2. This CDR3 comprises 16 residues. V lost 5 bases and J lost 5; bases outside the gene matches: 13. Germline V gene sequence: CDR1 SGHTA, CDR2 FQGNSA. The CDR3 spells CASSPMGTGGGETQYF. The CDR3 region has the DNA TGTGCCAGCAGCCCCATGGGCACGGGAGGGGGGGAGACCCAGTACTTC.

The chain has TRBV5-1 and TRBJ2-1; D ambiguous. Germline assignment: CDR1 SGHRS and CDR2 YFSETQ. V was clipped by 0 bases and J by 6 bases, with 7 bases between them. The CDR3 totals 13 residues. The CDR3 loop is CASSLGPINEQFF. CDR3 coding DNA: TGCGCCAGCAGCTTGGGGCCAATCAATGAGCAGTTCTTC.

V is TRBV4-2 and J is TRBJ1-5; tentatively, D is TRBD1 (5 bases). The CDR3 length is 15 residues. Between the trimmed V and J ends, which lost 0 bases and 3 bases, there was a span of 9 bases. In germline, CDR1 is LGHNA, CDR2 YNFKEQ. The CDR3 nucleotides read TGTGCCAGCAGCCAAGAGGGCAGGGTCAATCAGCCCCAGCATTTT. This gives the protein CASSQEGRVNQPQHF.

This chain connects TRBV7-3 to TRBJ1-5; 8 nucleotides align to TRBD1. The CDR3 length is 13 residues. The J segment lost 7 bases and the V segment lost 5 bases, leaving 4 bases of the junction unmatched. In germline, CDR1 is SGHTA, CDR2 FQGTGA. The CDR3 region is CASSVDRDQPQHF. The CDR3 region has the DNA TGTGCCAGCAGCGTGGACAGGGACCAGCCCCAGCATTTT.

The V and J genes are TRBV14 and TRBJ2-1; 8 bases are a match to TRBD2. V trimming: 0 bases; J trimming: 9 bases; junction bases outside the gene matches: 7. CDR3 size: 15 residues. Germline V CDR1 and CDR2: SGHDN, FVKESK. The CDR3, as DNA: TGTGCCAGCAGCCAAGATTCGCGGGAGGCTGGTGAGCAGTTCTTC. Protein product: CASSQDSREAGEQFF.

This clone came up once. This chain connects TRBV6-2 or TRBV6-3 to TRBJ2-7, with 7 positions matching TRBD1. This CDR3 spans 15 amino acids. With V trimmed by 6 bases and J by 4 bases, 12 bases remained unmatched. Germline V gene lookup returns CDR1 MNHEY and CDR2 SVGEGT. The CDR3 spells CASSTPSPGGYEQYV. The CDR3 region has the DNA TGTGCCAGCAGCACCCCCTCCCCAGGGGGTTACGAGCAGTACGTC.